One sample yielded the 10 T cell receptor beta chains listed below, sequenced in a study of CD8 T cells in ankylosing spondylitis. From the 5' RACE reads, TCRdb called clonotypes with MiXCR, one entry per CDR3 protein. The sample consists of 69,000 or so distinct CDR3 sequences, approximately 5% of them appearing once. The sequencing input was blood, either unsorted or a sorted T cell fraction (not recorded which). The source is a male donor with ankylosing spondylitis or in good health (not recorded which).

In its sample, this clonotype was seen many times. CDR3 amino acids: CATSAGLNTEAFF. The CDR3, as DNA: TGTGCCACCTCCGCGGGACTGAACACTGAAGCTTTCTTT. V and J are TRBV15 and TRBJ1-1; perhaps TRBD1 as D (5 bases). The germline V gene has CDR1 LNHNV and CDR2 YYDKDF (reference sequence). V was pared by 8 bases and J by 0 bases, with 10 bases between. The CDR3 is 13 residues long.

This clonotype was seen many times. The chain is built from TRBV12-3 or TRBV12-4 and TRBJ1-2; TRBD1 agrees at 7 bases. This CDR3 region has 13 residues. Losses at the gene ends were 6 bases for V and 5 bases for J; bases not matched to a gene: 6. CDR3 sequence: CASRETGRYGYTF. The CDR3 bases are TGTGCCAGCAGAGAGACAGGGCGGTATGGCTACACCTTC.

The chain has TRBV2 and TRBJ2-3, with 16 bases aligning to TRBD2. This CDR3 region has 16 residues. From germline, CDR1 is SNHLY and CDR2 FYNNEI. Losses at the gene ends were 7 bases for V and 3 bases for J; bases not matched to a gene: 4. DNA of the CDR3: TGTGCCAGCATGGGGACTAGCGGGGGGGCGACAGATACGCAGTATTTT. Its protein is CASMGTSGGATDTQYF.

This clonotype was seen ten or more times. The chain employs TRBV29-1 and TRBJ1-5; D possibly corresponds to TRBD1 (6 bases). Germline values: CDR1 SQVTM, CDR2 ANQGSEA. The V end was cut by 6 bases, the J end by 3 bases, with 9 bases between. This CDR3 is built from 12 residues. DNA of the CDR3: TGCAGCGTCGGACAGCTCAATCAGCCCCAGCATTTT. It encodes CSVGQLNQPQHF. Full variable domain (rest looked up from reference TRBV29-1 and TRBJ1-5): SAVISQKPSRDICQRGTSLTIQCQVDSQVTMMFWYRQQPGQSLTLIATANQGSEATYESGFVIDKFPISRPNLTFSTLTVSNMSPEDSSIYLCSVGQLNQPQHFGDGTRLSIL.

This clonotype was seen ten or more times. The chain links TRBV2 to TRBJ2-1, with a possible D match to TRBD2 (6 bases). The CDR3 contains 15 residues. The germline V gene has CDR1 SNHLY and CDR2 FYNNEI. The ends were cut back, 3 bases at V and 6 bases at J, with 15 bases in the middle. The CDR3 DNA sequence: TGTGCCAGCAGTGAGGGAGGTACTGCGGGCAATGAGCAGTTCTTC. Translated: CASSEGGTAGNEQFF.

Ten or more counts support this clonotype. The rearrangement joins TRBV4-1 to TRBJ1-6; D perhaps matches TRBD1 (6 bases). Germline-derived CDR1 and CDR2 are MGHRA and YSYEKL. V lost 2 bases to trimming and J lost 11 bases, with 22 bases between them. This CDR3 contains 17 residues. The CDR3 region is CASSQPGAGGGTPPLHF. The CDR3 nucleotides are TGCGCCAGCAGCCAACCAGGGGCCGGCGGAGGTACTCCACCCCTCCACTTT.

V is TRBV8-2 and J is TRBJ2-1. TRBV8-2 is deemed a pseudogene. The CDR3 length is 8 residues. The CDR3 region has the DNA TGTGGCGACAATGAGCAGTTCTTC. This codes for CGDNEQFF.

This clonotype was detected ten times or more. This rearrangement joins TRBV7-7 to TRBJ1-1; 9 bases are shared with TRBD1. This CDR3 contains 21 residues. Germline-derived CDR1 and CDR2 are SSHAT and FNYEAQ (reference sequence). J was trimmed by 0 bases and V by 4 bases; bases with no gene match: 21. This chain's CDR3 is CASSSRPYLQTGGMMNTEAFF. In nucleotides, the CDR3 is TGTGCCAGCAGCTCCCGCCCTTACTTACAGACAGGGGGGATGATGAACACTGAAGCTTTCTTT.

There are a few counts of this clonotype. This rearrangement joins TRBV7-9 to TRBJ2-7, with 9 bases aligning to TRBD1. This CDR3 is built from 17 residues. The trim removed 5 bases at V and 6 bases at J, leaving 17 bases unmatched. Germline V gives CDR1 SEHNR, CDR2 FQNEAQ (reference sequence). The CDR3 DNA sequence: TGTGCCAGCAGCGTAAGGACAGGGGACCCACATATGGGCGAGCAGTACTTC. This translates into CASSVRTGDPHMGEQYF.

This clonotype was recorded many times. The chain carries TRBV10-3 and TRBJ1-2; the D is unclear. Between the trimmed V and J ends, which lost 6 bases and 6 bases, there was a span of 11 bases. This CDR3 spans 12 amino acids. Per the germline V gene, CDR1 is ENHRY and CDR2 is SYGVKD. The CDR3, as DNA: TGTGCCATCAGCCTGCAGCAGAATGGCTACACCTTC. It encodes CAISLQQNGYTF.